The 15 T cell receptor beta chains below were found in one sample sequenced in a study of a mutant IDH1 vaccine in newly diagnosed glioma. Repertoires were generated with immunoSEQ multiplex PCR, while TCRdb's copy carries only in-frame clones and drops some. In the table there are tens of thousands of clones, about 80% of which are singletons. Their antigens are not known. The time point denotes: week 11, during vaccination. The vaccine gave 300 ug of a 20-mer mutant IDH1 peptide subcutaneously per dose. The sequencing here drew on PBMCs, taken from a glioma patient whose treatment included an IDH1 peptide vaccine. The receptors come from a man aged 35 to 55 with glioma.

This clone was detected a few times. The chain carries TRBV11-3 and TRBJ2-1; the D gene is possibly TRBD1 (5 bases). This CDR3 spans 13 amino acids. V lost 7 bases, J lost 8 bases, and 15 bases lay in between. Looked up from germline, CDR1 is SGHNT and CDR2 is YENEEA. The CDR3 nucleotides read TGTGCCAGCAAAAAGTCAGGGTCCGATGAGCAGTTCTTC. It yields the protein CASKKSGSDEQFF.

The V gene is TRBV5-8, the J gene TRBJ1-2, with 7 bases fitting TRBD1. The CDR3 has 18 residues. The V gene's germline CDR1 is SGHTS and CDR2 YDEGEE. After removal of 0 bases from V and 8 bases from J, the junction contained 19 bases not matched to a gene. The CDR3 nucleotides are TGTGCCAGCAGCTTGGGACAGGGACGAGGCCGTTTTGCGCGGGGCTACACCTTC. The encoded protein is CASSLGQGRGRFARGYTF.

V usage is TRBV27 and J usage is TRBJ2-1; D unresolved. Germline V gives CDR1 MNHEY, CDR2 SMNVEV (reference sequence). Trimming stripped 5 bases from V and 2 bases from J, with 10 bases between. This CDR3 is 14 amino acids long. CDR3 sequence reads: CASSGRNTYNEQFF. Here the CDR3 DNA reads TGTGCCAGCAGTGGCAGGAACACCTACAATGAGCAGTTCTTC.

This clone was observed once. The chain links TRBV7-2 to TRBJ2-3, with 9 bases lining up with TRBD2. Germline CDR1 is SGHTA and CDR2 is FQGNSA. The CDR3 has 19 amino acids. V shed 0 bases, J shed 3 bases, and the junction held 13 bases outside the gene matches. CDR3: CASSLAASGAPLGTDTQYF. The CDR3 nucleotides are TGTGCCAGCAGCTTAGCAGCTAGCGGGGCCCCCCTGGGTACAGATACGCAGTATTTT.

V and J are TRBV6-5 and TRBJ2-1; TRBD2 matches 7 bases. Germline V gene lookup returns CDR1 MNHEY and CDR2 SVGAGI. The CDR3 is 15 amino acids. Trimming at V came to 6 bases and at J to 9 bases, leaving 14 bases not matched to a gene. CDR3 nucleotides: TGTGCCAGCAGCCCCCGCGGCGGGAGTTTTGGTGAGCAGTTCTTC. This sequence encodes CASSPRGGSFGEQFF.

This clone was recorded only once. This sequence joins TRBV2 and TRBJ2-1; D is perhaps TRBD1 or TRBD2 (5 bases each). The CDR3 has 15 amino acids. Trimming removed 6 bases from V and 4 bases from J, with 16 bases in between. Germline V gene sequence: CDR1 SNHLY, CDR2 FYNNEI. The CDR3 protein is CASRDRDGAYNEQFF. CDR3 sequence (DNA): TGTGCCAGCAGGGACCGGGACGGGGCATACAATGAGCAGTTCTTC.

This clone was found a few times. The CDR3 region is CASSAPVGGGAETQYF. CDR3 DNA: TGTGCCAGCAGCGCCCCCGTGGGAGGAGGGGCAGAGACCCAGTACTTC. The chain has TRBV7-2 and TRBJ2-5; D may be TRBD2 (6 bases). The V and J ends lost 5 bases and 4 bases respectively, with 20 bases between them. This CDR3 is built from 16 residues. The germline CDR1 and CDR2 sequences are SGHTA and FQGNSA.

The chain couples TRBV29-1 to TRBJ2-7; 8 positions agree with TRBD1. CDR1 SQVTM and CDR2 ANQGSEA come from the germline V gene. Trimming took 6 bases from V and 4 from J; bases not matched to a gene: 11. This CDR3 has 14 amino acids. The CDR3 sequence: CSVASQGAAYEQYF. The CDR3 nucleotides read TGCAGCGTGGCCAGTCAGGGGGCCGCGTACGAGCAGTACTTC.

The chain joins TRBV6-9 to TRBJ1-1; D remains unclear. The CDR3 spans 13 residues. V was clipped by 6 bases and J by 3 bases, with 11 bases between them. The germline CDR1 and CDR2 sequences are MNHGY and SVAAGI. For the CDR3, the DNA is TGTGCCAGCAGGGGAGGGCCACACACTGAAGCTTTCTTT. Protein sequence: CASRGGPHTEAFF.

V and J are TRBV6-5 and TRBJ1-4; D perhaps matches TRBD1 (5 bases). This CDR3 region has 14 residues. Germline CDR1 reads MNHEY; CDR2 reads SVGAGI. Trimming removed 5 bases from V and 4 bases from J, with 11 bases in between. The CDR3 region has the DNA TGTGCCAGCAGTCGGGAGGGGTTTAATGAAAAACTGTTTTTT. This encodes CASSREGFNEKLFF.

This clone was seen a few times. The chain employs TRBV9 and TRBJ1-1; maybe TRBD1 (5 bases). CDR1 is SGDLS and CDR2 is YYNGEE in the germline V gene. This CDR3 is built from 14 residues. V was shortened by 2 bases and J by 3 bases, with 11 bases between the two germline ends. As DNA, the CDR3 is TGTGCCAGCAGCGTCACCGACAGCTACACTGAAGCTTTCTTT. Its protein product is CASSVTDSYTEAFF.

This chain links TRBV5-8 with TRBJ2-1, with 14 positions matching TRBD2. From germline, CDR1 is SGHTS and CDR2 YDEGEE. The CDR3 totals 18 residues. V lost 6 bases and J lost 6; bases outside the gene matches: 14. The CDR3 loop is CASTPGRGLAGAGNEQFF. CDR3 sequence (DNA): TGTGCCAGCACCCCAGGACGGGGACTAGCGGGAGCTGGCAATGAGCAGTTCTTC.

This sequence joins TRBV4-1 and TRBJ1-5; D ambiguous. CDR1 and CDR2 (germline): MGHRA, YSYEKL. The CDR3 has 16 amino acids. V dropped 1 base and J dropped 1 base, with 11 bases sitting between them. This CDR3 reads CASSQGGQRSNQPQHF. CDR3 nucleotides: TGCGCCAGCAGCCAAGGAGGGCAGAGAAGCAATCAGCCCCAGCATTTT.

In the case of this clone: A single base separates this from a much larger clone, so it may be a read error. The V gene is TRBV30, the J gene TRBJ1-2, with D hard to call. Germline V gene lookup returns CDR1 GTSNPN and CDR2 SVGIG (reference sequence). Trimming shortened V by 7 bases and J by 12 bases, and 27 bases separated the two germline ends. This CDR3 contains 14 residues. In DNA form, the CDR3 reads TGTGCCTCGACGGTGGAAAAAGGAGCTGCCTTGAACACCTTC. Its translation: CASTVEKGAALNTF.

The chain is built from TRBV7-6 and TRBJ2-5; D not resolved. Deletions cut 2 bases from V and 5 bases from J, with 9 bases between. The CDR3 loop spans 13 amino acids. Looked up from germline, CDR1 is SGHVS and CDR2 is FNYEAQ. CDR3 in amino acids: CASSLRAGETQYF. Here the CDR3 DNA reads TGTGCCAGCAGCTTAAGGGCTGGTGAGACCCAGTACTTC.